The 12 T cell receptor beta chains below come from one sample, sequenced in a study of T cell clones after liver transplantation. Clones were sequenced by immunoSEQ multiplex PCR, and TCRdb holds only the in-frame ones, with some missing. The table lists about 20,000 clones, 90% to 95% of them singletons. This material consisted of CD8+ T cells from blood, taken around 25 months after liver transplant. The receptors here all came from a human patient who received a liver transplant. Some T cells could come from the graft donor.

The CDR3 loop reads CASRIAADTQYF. The CDR3, as DNA: TGTGCCAGCAGAATAGCGGCAGATACGCAGTATTTT. V gene TRBV2 combines with J gene TRBJ2-3; possible D gene TRBD2, 6 bases. V gave up 6 bases and J gave up 4 bases, with 8 bases separating them. The CDR3 sequence is 12 residues long. CDR1 is SNHLY, CDR2 FYNNEI, per germline.

This chain uses TRBV5-1 with TRBJ1-4; D ambiguous. The CDR3 has 15 residues. With 3 bases removed from V and 0 bases from J, the gap between germline ends came to 9 bases. Per germline, CDR1 SGHRS and CDR2 YFSETQ. The CDR3 DNA is TGCGCCAGCAGCTGGAACAGAGCAACTAATGAAAAACTGTTTTTT. Amino acids: CASSWNRATNEKLFF.

J is TRBJ2-1 and V is TRBV6-1; D is unresolved. The CDR3 has 10 amino acids. Germline CDR1 reads MNHNS; CDR2 reads SASEGT. The germline V and J ends were trimmed by 5 bases and 6 bases, with 2 bases remaining between them. As DNA, the CDR3 is TGTGCCAGCAGTACCAATGAGCAGTTCTTC. Protein: CASSTNEQFF.

This chain uses TRBV7-3 with TRBJ1-2; possibly TRBD1 for D (5 bases). CDR3 size: 14 residues. Germline loops: CDR1 SGHTA, CDR2 FQGTGA. Deletions cut 2 bases from V and 4 bases from J, with 11 bases between. The CDR3 is CASSLDGGSYGYTF. The CDR3 region has the DNA TGTGCCAGCAGCTTAGATGGGGGTAGCTATGGCTACACCTTC.

The rearrangement joins TRBV5-6 to TRBJ2-1; tentative D call: TRBD1 (6 bases). Germline V gene sequence: CDR1 SGHDT, CDR2 YYEEEE. With 3 bases removed from V and 0 bases from J, the gap between germline ends came to 13 bases. The CDR3 spans 16 residues. The CDR3 DNA is TGTGCCAGCAGCTCCGAGGGGGTTAACTCCTACAATGAGCAGTTCTTC. Its protein product is CASSSEGVNSYNEQFF.

The chain couples TRBV28 to TRBJ2-1; D may be TRBD2 (5 bases). The CDR3 sequence is 18 residues long. V dropped 4 bases and J dropped 6 bases, with 25 bases sitting between them. CDR1 is MDHEN, CDR2 SYDVKM, per germline. The chain's CDR3 is CASSCPPKEGLGSNEQFF. CDR3 in DNA: TGTGCCAGCAGTTGCCCCCCTAAAGAGGGTTTGGGGAGCAATGAGCAGTTCTTC.

On this clone itself: Other DNA sequences in this sample translate to the same CDR3. The gene calls are TRBV19 and TRBJ2-5; D is undetermined. The germline V gene has CDR1 LNHDA and CDR2 SQIVND (reference sequence). This CDR3 has 13 amino acids. The V and J ends lost 0 bases and 3 bases respectively, with 5 bases between them. DNA of the CDR3: TGTGCCAGTAGTATAGATGGGGAAGAGACCCAGTACTTC. Its translation is CASSIDGEETQYF.

This sequence joins TRBV28 and TRBJ2-5; tentative D call: TRBD1 (6 bases). This CDR3 is built from 12 residues. Germline V lookup: CDR1 MDHEN, CDR2 SYDVKM. The V end lost 2 bases, the J end lost 5 bases, and 6 bases lay between the germline ends. CDR3 nucleotide sequence: TGTGCCAGCAGTTTAAGGGGGGAGACCCAGTACTTC. It specifies CASSLRGETQYF.

This clone is large (0.1 to 1%) in the sample. The CDR3 nucleotides are TGTGCCAGCAGTTTACAGGGGGCCAACTACGAGCAGTACTTC. Its protein is CASSLQGANYEQYF. The rearrangement uses TRBV27 and TRBJ2-7, with 8 bases that match TRBD1. The V gene end was trimmed by 2 bases and the J gene end by 3 bases; junction bases not matched to a gene: 3. The V gene's germline CDR1 is MNHEY and CDR2 SMNVEV (reference sequence). This CDR3 comprises 14 residues.

This sequence joins TRBV4-1 and TRBJ1-2; 7 bases match TRBD1. This CDR3 comprises 14 residues. Germline V lookup: CDR1 MGHRA, CDR2 YSYEKL. Unmatched junction bases numbered 7, after V lost 1 base and J lost 8 bases. CDR3 amino acids: CASSQGQGVGGYTF. The CDR3 DNA reads TGCGCCAGCAGCCAAGGACAGGGTGTAGGGGGCTACACCTTC.

This chain links TRBV19 with TRBJ1-2, with TRBD1 as a possible D gene (6 bases). CDR1 is LNHDA, CDR2 SQIVND, per germline (reference sequence). This CDR3 has 16 residues. Trimming stripped 5 bases from V and 1 base from J, with 17 bases between. The DNA of the CDR3 is TGTGCCAGTAGTCTACAATCGGGACAAATTAACTATGGCTACACCTTC. Its translation is CASSLQSGQINYGYTF.

The chain links TRBV15 to TRBJ1-4, with D hard to call. Germline assignment: CDR1 LNHNV and CDR2 YYDKDF (reference sequence). V lost 1 base to trimming and J lost 0 bases, with 6 bases between them. The CDR3 is made up of 15 amino acids. CDR3 loop: CATSRARATNEKLFF. CDR3 nucleotide sequence: TGTGCCACCAGCAGAGCTCGGGCAACTAATGAAAAACTGTTTTTT.